These T cell receptor beta chains were read from a single sample in a study of cytomegalovirus exposure and HLA in healthy donors. Method: immunoSEQ multiplex PCR; TCRdb's copy keeps in-frame clones and lacks some. The repertoire holds more than 150,000 clones, with roughly four fifths as singletons. The sample comprised PBMCs. The source is a man aged 18 to 35 in good health and CMV-seronegative. Both conserved end residues are part of each CDR3. The order of the fields is V gene, D gene, clone size, J gene, CDR3 protein, CDR3 DNA. A D gene is named only where the DNA matches it firmly. Size values are once, few and many counts, or a class for expanded clones, and some rows have none.

TRBV19	NA	NA	TRBJ1-5	CASSISGDSNQPQHF	TGTGCCAGTAGTATCTCGGGGGATAGCAATCAGCCCCAGCATTTT
TRBV9	TRBD2	NA	TRBJ2-7	CASSVLPSGGASYEQYF	TGTGCCAGCAGCGTCCTGCCGAGCGGGGGCGCGTCCTACGAGCAGTACTTC
TRBV5-1	NA	NA	TRBJ2-6	CASSPLGGEGSGANVLTF	TGCGCCAGCAGCCCATTAGGTGGCGAGGGCTCTGGGGCCAACGTCCTGACTTTC
TRBV20-1	NA	few	TRBJ1-2	CSAPFDGYTF	TGCAGTGCTCCCTTTGATGGCTACACCTTC
TRBV13	NA	NA	TRBJ2-7	CASSLEAGSYEQYF	TGTGCCAGCAGCTTAGAAGCAGGGTCCTACGAGCAGTACTTC
TRBV6-5	TRBD2	NA	TRBJ2-7	CASSYTGLVGHYEQYF	TGTGCCAGCAGTTACACCGGACTAGTGGGTCACTACGAGCAGTACTTC
TRBV10-3	NA	NA	TRBJ1-6	CAISEGQSVSPLHF	TGTGCCATCAGTGAGGGACAGTCAGTGTCACCCCTCCACTTT
TRBV5-4	NA	few	TRBJ2-7	CASSFSGTLLEQYF	TGTGCCAGCAGCTTCTCCGGGACACTACTCGAGCAGTACTTC
TRBV19	NA	NA	TRBJ1-5	CASSIPGQGQPQHF	TGTGCCAGTAGTATACCCGGACAAGGGCAGCCCCAGCATTTT
TRBV7-9	NA	NA	TRBJ1-4	CASSQPTGGGEKLFF	TGTGCCAGCAGCCAACCGACAGGCGGGGGCGAAAAACTGTTTTTT
TRBV27	NA	NA	TRBJ2-7	CASSLEPGAYEQYF	TGTGCCAGCAGTTTAGAGCCGGGGGCCTACGAGCAGTACTTC
TRBV2	TRBD1	NA	TRBJ1-1	CASRSGTGGTEAFF	TGTGCCAGCAGGTCCGGGACAGGGGGCACTGAAGCTTTCTTT
TRBV28	TRBD2	few	TRBJ2-7	CASRGASGLSYEQYF	TGTGCCAGCAGAGGGGCTAGCGGCCTTTCCTACGAGCAGTACTTC
TRBV5-4	TRBD1	once	TRBJ1-5	CASSLRRDREINVHQPQHF	TGTGCCAGCAGCTTGAGGCGGGACAGGGAGATAAATGTTCATCAGCCCCAGCATTTT
TRBV30	NA	NA	TRBJ1-5	CAWSVTRGIGNQPQHF	TGTGCCTGGAGTGTAACGCGGGGGATTGGCAATCAGCCCCAGCATTTT
TRBV29-1	TRBD1	NA	TRBJ2-7	CSVTGAGSYEQYF	TGCAGCGTAACAGGGGCGGGTTCCTACGAGCAGTACTTC
TRBV7-9	TRBD1	once	TRBJ1-1	CASSLAGTGGIEAFF	TGTGCCAGCAGCTTGGCCGGGACAGGGGGCATTGAAGCTTTCTTT
TRBV5-4	TRBD1	NA	TRBJ1-6	CASGGYGTGSPLHF	TGTGCCAGCGGGGGATATGGGACAGGTTCACCCCTCCACTTT
TRBV9	NA	NA	TRBJ1-6	CASTLQESSYNSPLHF	TGTGCCAGCACCTTACAGGAGAGCTCCTATAATTCACCCCTCCACTTT
TRBV29-1	TRBD1	NA	TRBJ1-1	CSALQGVNTEAFF	TGCAGCGCCCTACAGGGGGTGAACACTGAAGCTTTCTTT
TRBV5-4	NA	NA	TRBJ2-3	CASSTGVIQYF	TGTGCCAGCAGCACCGGGGTCATCCAGTATTTT
TRBV6-5	TRBD2	few	TRBJ2-1	CASSYSTGGYNEQFF	TGTGCCAGCAGTTACTCCACGGGGGGCTACAATGAGCAGTTCTTC